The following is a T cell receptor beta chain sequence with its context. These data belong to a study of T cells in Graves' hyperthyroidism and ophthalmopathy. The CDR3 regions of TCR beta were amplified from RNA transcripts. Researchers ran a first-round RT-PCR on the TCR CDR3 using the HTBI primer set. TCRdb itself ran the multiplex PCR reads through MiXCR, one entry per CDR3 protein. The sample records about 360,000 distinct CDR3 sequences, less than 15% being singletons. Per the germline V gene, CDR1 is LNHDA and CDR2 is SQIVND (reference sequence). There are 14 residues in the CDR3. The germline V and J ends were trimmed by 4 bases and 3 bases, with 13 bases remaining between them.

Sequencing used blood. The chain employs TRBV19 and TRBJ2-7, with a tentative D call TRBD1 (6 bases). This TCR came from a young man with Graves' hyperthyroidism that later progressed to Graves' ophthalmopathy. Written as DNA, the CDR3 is TGTGCCAGTAGTAACAGGGAAACAAACTACGAGCAGTACTTC. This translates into CASSNRETNYEQYF.